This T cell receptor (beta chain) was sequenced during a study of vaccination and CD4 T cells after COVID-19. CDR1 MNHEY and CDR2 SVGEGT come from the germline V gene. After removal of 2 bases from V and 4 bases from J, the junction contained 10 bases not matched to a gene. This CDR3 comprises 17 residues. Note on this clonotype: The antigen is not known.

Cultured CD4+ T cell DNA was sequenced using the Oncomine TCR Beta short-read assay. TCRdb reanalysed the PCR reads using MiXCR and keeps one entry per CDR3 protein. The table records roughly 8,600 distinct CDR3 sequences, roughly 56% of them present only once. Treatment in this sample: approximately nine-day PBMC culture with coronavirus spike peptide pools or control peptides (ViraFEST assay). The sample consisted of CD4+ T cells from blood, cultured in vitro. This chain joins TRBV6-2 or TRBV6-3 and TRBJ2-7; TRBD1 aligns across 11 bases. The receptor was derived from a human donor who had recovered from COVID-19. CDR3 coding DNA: TGTGCCAGCAGTTACCCAGCCTCCGGGACAGGGGGTTACGAGCAGTACTTC. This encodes CASSYPASGTGGYEQYF.